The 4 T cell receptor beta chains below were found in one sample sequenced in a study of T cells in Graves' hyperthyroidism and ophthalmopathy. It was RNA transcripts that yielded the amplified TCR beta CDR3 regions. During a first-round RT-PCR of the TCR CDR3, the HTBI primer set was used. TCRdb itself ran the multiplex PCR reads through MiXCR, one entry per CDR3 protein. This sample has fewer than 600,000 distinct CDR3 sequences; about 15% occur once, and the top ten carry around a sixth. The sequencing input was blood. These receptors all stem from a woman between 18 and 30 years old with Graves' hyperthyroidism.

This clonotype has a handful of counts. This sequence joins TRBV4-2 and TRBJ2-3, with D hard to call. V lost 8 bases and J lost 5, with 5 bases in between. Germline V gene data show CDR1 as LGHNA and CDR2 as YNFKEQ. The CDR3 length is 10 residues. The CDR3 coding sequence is TGTGCCAGCGAAGGAGATACGCAGTATTTT. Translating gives CASEGDTQYF.

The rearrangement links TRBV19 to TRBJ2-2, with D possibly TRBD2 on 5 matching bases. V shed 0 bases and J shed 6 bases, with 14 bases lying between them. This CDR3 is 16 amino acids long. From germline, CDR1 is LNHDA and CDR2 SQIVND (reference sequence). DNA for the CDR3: TGTGCCAGTAGTATAGAAAGAGGGATACTCCCCGGGGAGCTGTTTTTT. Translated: CASSIERGILPGELFF. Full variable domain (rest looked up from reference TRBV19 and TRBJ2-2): DGGITQSPKYLFRKEGQNVTLSCEQNLNHDAMYWYRQDPGQGLRLIYYSQIVNDFQKGDIAEGYSVSREKKESFPLTVTSAQKNPTAFYLCASSIERGILPGELFFGEGSRLTVL.

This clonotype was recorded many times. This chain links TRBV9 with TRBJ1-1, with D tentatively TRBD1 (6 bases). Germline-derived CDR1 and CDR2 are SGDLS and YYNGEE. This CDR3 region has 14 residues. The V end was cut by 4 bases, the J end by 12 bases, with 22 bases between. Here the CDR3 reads CASSPHKGGVSTFF. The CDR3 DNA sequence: TGTGCCAGCAGCCCACATAAAGGGGGAGTTTCGACTTTCTTT.

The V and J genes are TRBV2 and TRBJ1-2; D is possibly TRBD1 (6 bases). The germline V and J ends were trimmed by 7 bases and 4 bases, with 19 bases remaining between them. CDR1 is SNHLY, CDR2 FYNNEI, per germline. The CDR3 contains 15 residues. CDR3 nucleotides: TGTGCCAGCACTTCGGGGGGGACATATTTCTATGGCTACACCTTC. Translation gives CASTSGGTYFYGYTF.